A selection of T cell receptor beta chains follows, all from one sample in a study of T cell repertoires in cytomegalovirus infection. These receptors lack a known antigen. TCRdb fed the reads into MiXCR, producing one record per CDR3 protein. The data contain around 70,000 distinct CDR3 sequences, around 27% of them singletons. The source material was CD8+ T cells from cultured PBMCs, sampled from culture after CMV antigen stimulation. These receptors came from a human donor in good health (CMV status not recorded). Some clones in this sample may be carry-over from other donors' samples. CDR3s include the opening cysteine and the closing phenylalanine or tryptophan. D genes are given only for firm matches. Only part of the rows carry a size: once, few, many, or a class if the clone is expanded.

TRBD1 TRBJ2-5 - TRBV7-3 TGTGCCAGCAGCCGACGGACAGGGGAGGCAGAGACCCAGTACTTC CASSRRTGEAETQYF
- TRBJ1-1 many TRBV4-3 TGCGCCAGCAGCCAAGAATGGGCGTTGAACACTGAAGCTTTCTTT CASSQEWALNTEAFF
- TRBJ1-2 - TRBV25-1 TGTGCTAGCAGTGGGGTAGGGGGGTCGCCAATTCCTGCCTATGGCTACACCTTC CASSGVGGSPIPAYGYTF
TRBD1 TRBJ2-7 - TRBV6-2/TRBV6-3 TGTGCCAGCCGCGATCTAGACCCCGGGACAGTATTACCCGAGCAGTACTTC CASRDLDPGTVLPEQYF
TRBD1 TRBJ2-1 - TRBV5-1 TGCGCCAGCAGCACCGACAGGGGACCCTACAATGAGCAGTTCTTC CASSTDRGPYNEQFF
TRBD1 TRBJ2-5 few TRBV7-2 TGTGCCAGCAGCTTAGCGGGACAGGGGGAGACCCAGTACTTC CASSLAGQGETQYF
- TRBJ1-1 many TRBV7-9 TGTGCCAGCAGCTTGACGGGGGTGGGAACTGAAGCTTTCTTT CASSLTGVGTEAFF
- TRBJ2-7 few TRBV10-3 TGTGCCATCAGTGAGTCGATTGGGCGCTACGAGCAGTACTTC CAISESIGRYEQYF
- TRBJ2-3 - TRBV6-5 TGTGCCAGCGGATATGGGGCGGCAGGAGGTACGCAGTATTTT CASGYGAAGGTQYF
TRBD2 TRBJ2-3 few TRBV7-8 TGTGCCAGCAGTAGCGGACGGGGACTAGCGGGGCTCTGGGGGTATTTT CASSSGRGLAGLWGYF
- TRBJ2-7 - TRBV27 TGTGCCAGCAGTTTACAAGGGGTGGGCTACGAGCAGTACTTC CASSLQGVGYEQYF
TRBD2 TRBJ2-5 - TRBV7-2 TGTGCCAGCAGCTTAGGACTAGCGGGGGGACGGACCCAGTACTTC CASSLGLAGGRTQYF
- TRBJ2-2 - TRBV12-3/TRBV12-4 TGTGCCAGCAGTCCTCCAGGGGAACGGTACACCGGGGAGCTGTTTTTT CASSPPGERYTGELFF
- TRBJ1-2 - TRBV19 TGTGCCAGTTTTTATACCGGGACCCACTATGGCTACACCTTC CASFYTGTHYGYTF
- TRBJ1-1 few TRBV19 TGTGCCAGTAGTATAGATCCTCGGACCAGATCATGGGACACTGAAGCTTTCTTT CASSIDPRTRSWDTEAFF
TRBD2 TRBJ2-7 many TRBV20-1 TGCAGTGCTAGGACGCTAGCGGGTGATTCCTACGAGCAGTACTTC CSARTLAGDSYEQYF
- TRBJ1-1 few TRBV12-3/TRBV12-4 TGTGCCAGCAGCCTTCCCCTTTTCGAACGGAACACTGAAGCTTTCTTT CASSLPLFERNTEAFF
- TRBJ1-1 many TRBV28 TGTGCCAGCAGTTCAGACATTGGAGGGATGGAAGCTTTCTTT CASSSDIGGMEAFF
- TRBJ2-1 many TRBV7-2 TGTGCCAGCAGCTTAGCATCAGACTACAATGAGCAGTTCTTC CASSLASDYNEQFF
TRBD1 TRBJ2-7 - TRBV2 TGTGCCAGCAGTGACCCGGGACAGGGAATGGGTGCCTACGAGCAGTACTTC CASSDPGQGMGAYEQYF
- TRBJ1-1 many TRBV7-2 TGTGCCAGCAGCTTAGGGGGGCGAAGGACTGAAGCTTTCTTT CASSLGGRRTEAFF
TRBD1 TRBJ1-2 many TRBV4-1 TGCGCCAGCAGCCAAGATCTCGGACAGGCTAACTATGGCTACACCTTC CASSQDLGQANYGYTF
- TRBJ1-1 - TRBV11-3 TGTGCCAGCAGCTTAGACGCCTGGGGGACAATTAACACTGAAGCTTTCTTT CASSLDAWGTINTEAFF
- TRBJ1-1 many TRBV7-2 TGTGCCAGCAGCCCTCCTGGAGGAGCTACTGAAGCTTTCTTT CASSPPGGATEAFF
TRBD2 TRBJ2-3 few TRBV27 TGTGCCAGCAGTATACTAGCGGGAGAAGTAGATACGCAGTATTTT CASSILAGEVDTQYF
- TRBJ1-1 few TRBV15 TGTGCCACCAGCAGAGATCGGGGGGCGAACACTGAAGCTTTCTTT CATSRDRGANTEAFF
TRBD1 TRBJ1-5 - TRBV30 TGTGCCTGGAGTGTCGACAGGGATCAGCCCCAGCATTTT CAWSVDRDQPQHF
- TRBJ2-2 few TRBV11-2 TGTGCCAGGGGGGGCCTCGACACCGGGGAGCTGTTTTTT CARGGLDTGELFF
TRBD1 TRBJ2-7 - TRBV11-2 TGTGCCAGCAGCTTAAGAGGTGGACAGGGAGTCTACGAGCAGTACTTC CASSLRGGQGVYEQYF
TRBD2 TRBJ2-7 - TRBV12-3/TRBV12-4 TGTGCCAGCACTGGGGGGGAGGGGTCTTCCTACGAGCAGTACTTC CASTGGEGSSYEQYF
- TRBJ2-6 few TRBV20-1 TGCAGCGCCCGGGGCAGCCCTAATAGGTCTGGGGCCAACGTCCTGACTTTC CSARGSPNRSGANVLTF
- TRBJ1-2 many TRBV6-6 TGTGCCAGCGGAATGGAGGACGACTCTTATGGCTACACCTTC CASGMEDDSYGYTF
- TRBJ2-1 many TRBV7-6 TGTGCCAGCAGCTTTCTGGGGGCGATGATCGATGAGCAGTTCTTC CASSFLGAMIDEQFF
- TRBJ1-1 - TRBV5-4 TGTGCCAGCAACCGGGGGGGTCATACGTACACTGAAGCTTTCTTT CASNRGGHTYTEAFF
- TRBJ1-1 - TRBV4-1 TGCGCCAGCAGCCAAGATGGGGCTACGTTGGGGACTGAAGCTTTCTTT CASSQDGATLGTEAFF
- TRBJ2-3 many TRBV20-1 TGCAGTGCCCTGGGGCGCAAGGAGGGTGGCACAGATACGCAGTATTTT CSALGRKEGGTDTQYF
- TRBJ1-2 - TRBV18 TGTGCCAGCTCACCACCAACGGAGCTTCTCTATGGCTACACCTTC CASSPPTELLYGYTF
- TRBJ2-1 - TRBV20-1 TGCAGTGCTAGAGAGCAAGGAGGGTCCAATGAGCAGTTCTTC CSAREQGGSNEQFF
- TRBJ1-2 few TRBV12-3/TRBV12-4 TGTGCCAGTGGCTATGGCTACACCTTC CASGYGYTF
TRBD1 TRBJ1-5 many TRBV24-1 TGTGCCACCAGTCCAGCAGGACAGGGCCCACAGGCCCAGCATTTT CATSPAGQGPQAQHF
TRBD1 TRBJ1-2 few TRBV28 TGTGCCAGCAGCCTATGGGGACAGGGAGAAAACTATGGCTACACCTTC CASSLWGQGENYGYTF
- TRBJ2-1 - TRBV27 TGTGCCAGCAGTTTAGCGGGCAGGCTGTACAATGAGCAGTTCTTC CASSLAGRLYNEQFF
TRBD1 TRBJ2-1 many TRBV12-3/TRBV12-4 TGTGCCAGCAGTTTAAAAGGGGGCGATGAGCAGTTCTTC CASSLKGGDEQFF
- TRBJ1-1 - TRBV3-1 TGTGCCAGCAGCCAAGAGGGCCGAGGGGCCCCCGGGGCTTTCTTT CASSQEGRGAPGAFF
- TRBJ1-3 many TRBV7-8 TGTGCCAGCAGCATGGGACGCCCGAGCTCTGGAAACACCATATATTTT CASSMGRPSSGNTIYF
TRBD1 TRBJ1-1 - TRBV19 TGTGCCAGTATCCCCCTGCGGGACAGGGTCGCGAACACTGAAGCTTTCTTT CASIPLRDRVANTEAFF
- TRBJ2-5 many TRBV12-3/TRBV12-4 TGTGCCAGCAGTCCCTCGGGACAAGAGACCCAGTACTTC CASSPSGQETQYF
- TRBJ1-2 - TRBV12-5 TGTGCTAGTGGTTTGGAAGCCGGGACCGAGTATGGCTACACCTTC CASGLEAGTEYGYTF
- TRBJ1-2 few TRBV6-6 TGTGCCAGCAAGAAGGGAGCCGGAGCTAACTATGGCTACACCTTC CASKKGAGANYGYTF
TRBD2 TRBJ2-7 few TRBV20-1 TGCAGTGCCACGGGAGGGGGATTGGTTGGCGAGCAGTACTTC CSATGGGLVGEQYF
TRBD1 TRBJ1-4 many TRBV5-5 TGTGCCAGCAGTCCGATACTACAGGGGGAAGGTGAAAAACTGTTTTTT CASSPILQGEGEKLFF
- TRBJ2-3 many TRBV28 TGTGCCAGCATCGACCCCTCTAGCACAGATACGCAGTATTTT CASIDPSSTDTQYF